Shown below are 25 T cell receptor beta chains from a single sample sequenced in a study of cytomegalovirus exposure and HLA in healthy donors. Both 60 Vbeta primers and 13 Jbeta primers went into the PCR. The repertoire was sequenced with immunoSEQ multiplex PCR; TCRdb's copy has only in-frame clones and lacks some. The sample holds 200,000 to 250,000 clones; around 76% are singletons and the top ten take 5% to 6.5%. Sequencing used PBMCs. These receptor sequences come from a middle-aged woman in good health and CMV-seropositive.

This chain connects TRBV30 to TRBJ2-2; 9 nucleotides match TRBD2. Per germline, CDR1 GTSNPN and CDR2 SVGIG (reference sequence). The CDR3 sequence is 14 residues long. V was clipped by 2 bases and J by 6 bases; unmatched bases: 4. The CDR3, as DNA: TGTGCCTGGAGTAGGCGGGGGGGCCCCGGGGAGCTGTTTTTT. Its protein is CAWSRRGGPGELFF.

The chain has TRBV5-1 and TRBJ2-3, with TRBD2 matching 11 bases. J was trimmed by 4 bases and V by 2 bases; bases with no gene match: 3. The CDR3 has 15 residues. Germline assignment: CDR1 SGHRS and CDR2 YFSETQ. CDR3 region: CASSFLAGGADTQYF. CDR3 DNA sequence: TGCGCCAGCAGCTTCCTAGCGGGGGGCGCAGATACGCAGTATTTT.

This chain uses TRBV10-3 with TRBJ1-1; TRBD1 matches at 7 bases. Trimming took 4 bases from V and 0 from J; bases not matched to a gene: 2. The CDR3 spans 14 residues. Per germline, CDR1 ENHRY and CDR2 SYGVKD. The CDR3 DNA follows: TGTGCCATCAGTGCCGGGACAGTGAACACTGAAGCTTTCTTT. Translation: CAISAGTVNTEAFF.

The chain uses TRBV11-3 and TRBJ1-1; 7 nucleotides agree with TRBD1. Germline CDR1 reads SGHNT; CDR2 reads YENEEA. The junction had 5 bases not matched to a gene; V was cut back by 7 bases and J by 0 bases. The CDR3 loop spans 14 amino acids. The CDR3: CASTSTGLNTEAFF. Here the CDR3 DNA reads TGTGCCAGCACTTCGACAGGGCTGAACACTGAAGCTTTCTTT.

V and J are TRBV12-5 and TRBJ2-1, with a tentative D call TRBD2 (5 bases). The CDR3 extends over 14 amino acids. In germline, CDR1 is LGHNT, CDR2 FRNRAP. V lost 3 bases and J lost 6, with 12 bases in between. Here the CDR3 DNA reads TGTGCTAGTGGTTTTGGGAGAATGGGCAATGAGCAGTTCTTC. Its protein product is CASGFGRMGNEQFF.

This clone was observed once. The gene calls are TRBV4-2 and TRBJ2-1; D perhaps matches TRBD2 (6 bases). CDR3 length equals 18 residues. Trimming cost V 0 bases and J 7 bases, with 22 bases left between them. CDR1 and CDR2 (germline): LGHNA, YNFKEQ. The CDR3 loop reads CASSQDSLLGARGNEQFF. The CDR3 DNA reads TGTGCCAGCAGCCAAGATTCCCTCCTAGGGGCCCGGGGGAATGAGCAGTTCTTC.

The table lists this clone with a count of one. V is TRBV7-3 and J is TRBJ2-5; 12 nucleotides line up with TRBD2. TRBJ2-7 matches the DNA end more closely, so the J call is doubtful. This CDR3 is 15 amino acids long. Germline-derived CDR1 and CDR2 are SGHTA and FQGTGA. In DNA, the CDR3 is TGTGCCAGCAGCCTAGCGGGAGGGGATCCCTACGAGCAGTACTTC. Protein product: CASSLAGGDPYEQYF.

This clone has only one observation. This chain connects TRBV18 to TRBJ1-2; 7 bases are shared with TRBD1. The CDR3 totals 13 residues. Germline-derived CDR1 and CDR2 are KGHSH and LQKENI. With 0 bases clipped from V and 11 bases from J, the junction kept 6 bases outside the gene matches. The CDR3 DNA reads TGTGCCAGCTCACCACCGGACAGGACCTATTACACCTTC. Its protein product is CASSPPDRTYYTF. The whole variable domain, remainder taken from reference TRBV18 and TRBJ1-2, is NAGVMQNPRHLVRRRGQEARLRCSPMKGHSHVYWYRQLPEEGLKFMVYLQKENIIDESGMPKERFSAEFPKEGPSILRIQQVVRGDSAAYFCASSPPDRTYYTFGSGTRLTVV.

This clone was found once. The chain couples TRBV19 to TRBJ1-1, with D possibly TRBD1 on 5 matching bases. V lost 0 bases, J lost 1 base, and 9 bases lay in between. Per the germline V gene, CDR1 is LNHDA and CDR2 is SQIVND (reference sequence). The CDR3 length is 15 residues. The CDR3 reads CASSIDGQGNTEAFF. CDR3 coding DNA: TGTGCCAGTAGTATAGATGGGCAGGGGAACACTGAAGCTTTCTTT. Variable domain in full (rest from reference TRBV19 and TRBJ1-1): DGGITQSPKYLFRKEGQNVTLSCEQNLNHDAMYWYRQDPGQGLRLIYYSQIVNDFQKGDIAEGYSVSREKKESFPLTVTSAQKNPTAFYLCASSIDGQGNTEAFFGQGTRLTVV.

This clone was detected once. V and J are TRBV19 and TRBJ2-5; D is possibly TRBD1 (6 bases). Trimming removed 4 bases from V and 2 bases from J, with 23 bases in between. Germline assignment: CDR1 LNHDA and CDR2 SQIVND (reference sequence). The CDR3 totals 18 residues. The CDR3 protein is CASSSLYLLRTEQETQYF. In nucleotides, the CDR3 is TGTGCCAGTAGTAGTTTATACCTCCTTCGGACAGAACAAGAGACCCAGTACTTC.

A single count supports this clone. The CDR3 protein is CASSLQQGVAGNTIYF. In DNA, the CDR3 is TGTGCCAGCAGCTTACAGCAGGGGGTTGCTGGAAACACCATATATTTT. V and J are TRBV7-2 and TRBJ1-3; the match to TRBD1 covers 7 bases. V lost 2 bases to trimming and J lost 2 bases; unmatched junction nucleotides: 6. The CDR3 length is 16 residues. Germline V gene lookup returns CDR1 SGHTA and CDR2 FQGNSA. The full variable domain, completed using reference TRBV7-2 and TRBJ1-3, is GAGVSQSPSNKVTEKGKDVELRCDPISGHTALYWYRQSLGQGLEFLIYFQGNSAPDKSGLPSDRFSAERTGGSVSTLTIQRTQQEDSAVYLCASSLQQGVAGNTIYFGEGSWLTVV.

V usage is TRBV4-2 and J usage is TRBJ2-7; 12 bases map to TRBD2. The junction had 19 bases not matched to a gene; V was cut back by 4 bases and J by 6 bases. The germline gives CDR1 LGHNA, CDR2 YNFKEQ. The CDR3 covers 19 residues. CDR3 coding DNA: TGTGCCAGCAGCCCGCTCGCGGGGGCTAGCGGGGGGGCACTGGGCGAGCAGTACTTC. Protein product: CASSPLAGASGGALGEQYF.

The chain uses TRBV9 and TRBJ2-7, with D possibly being TRBD2 (8 bases). The V gene's germline CDR1 is SGDLS and CDR2 YYNGEE. Trimming shortened V by 0 bases and J by 2 bases, and 15 bases separated the two germline ends. There are 16 residues in the CDR3. CDR3 residues: CASSVGTGGGPYEQYF. In nucleotides, the CDR3 is TGTGCCAGCAGCGTAGGGACGGGAGGGGGCCCCTACGAGCAGTACTTC. Filled out from reference TRBV9 and TRBJ2-7, the complete variable domain reads DSGVTQTPKHLITATGQRVTLRCSPRSGDLSVYWYQQSLDQGLQFLIQYYNGEERAKGNILERFSAQQFPDLHSELNLSSLELGDSALYFCASSVGTGGGPYEQYFGPGTRLTVT.

The J gene is TRBJ2-7, the V gene TRBV28; D is ambiguous. Trimming took off 6 bases at V and 3 bases at J, with 6 bases between the two ends. The CDR3 consists of 11 residues. Germline CDR1 MDHEN, CDR2 SYDVKM. CDR3 protein: CASSPLYEQYF. DNA of the CDR3: TGTGCCAGCAGCCCCCTCTACGAGCAGTACTTC.

The chain couples TRBV4-1 to TRBJ1-5; D may be TRBD1 (6 bases). This CDR3 comprises 14 residues. Germline CDR1 reads MGHRA; CDR2 reads YSYEKL. The V end lost 2 bases, the J end lost 7 bases, and 12 bases lay between the germline ends. CDR3 sequence (DNA): TGCGCCAGCAGCCAAAGGACAGAGGGGCAGCCCCAGCATTTT. This sequence encodes CASSQRTEGQPQHF.

The rearrangement uses TRBV9 and TRBJ1-1, with D maybe TRBD1 (6 bases). V was pared by 4 bases and J by 4 bases, with 14 bases between. CDR3 size: 14 residues. Germline V CDR1 and CDR2: SGDLS, YYNGEE. The CDR3, as DNA: TGTGCCAGCAGCACCCAACCAGGGGCCACTGAAGCTTTCTTT. Amino acid sequence: CASSTQPGATEAFF.

The V gene is TRBV12-5, the J gene TRBJ2-3, with 12 bases fitting TRBD2. The CDR3 is 16 amino acids. Germline values: CDR1 LGHNT, CDR2 FRNRAP. The ends lost 7 bases at V and 3 bases at J; junction bases unmatched: 8. Written as DNA, the CDR3 is TGTGCTAGTGCCCAATCGACTAGCGGGAGTACAGATACGCAGTATTTT. It codes for CASAQSTSGSTDTQYF. The variable domain in full, with the rest retrieved from reference TRBV12-5 and TRBJ2-3, is DARVTQTPRHKVTEMGQEVTMRCQPILGHNTVFWYRQTMMQGLELLAYFRNRAPLDDSGMPKDRFSAEMPDATLATLKIQPSEPRDSAVYFCASAQSTSGSTDTQYFGPGTRLTVL.

The chain combines TRBV5-1 with TRBJ2-7, with 8 bases that match TRBD1. This CDR3 is built from 15 residues. In germline, CDR1 is SGHRS, CDR2 YFSETQ. With 1 base clipped from V and 4 bases from J, the junction kept 7 bases outside the gene matches. In nucleotides, the CDR3 is TGCGCCAGCAGCTTGTTCACAGGACAGGGATACGAGCAGTACTTC. Encoded protein: CASSLFTGQGYEQYF.

V and J are TRBV4-2 and TRBJ2-7, with 8 bases matching TRBD2. There are 15 residues in the CDR3. V lost 2 bases and J lost 0; bases outside the gene matches: 3. Germline-derived CDR1 and CDR2 are LGHNA and YNFKEQ. The CDR3 protein is CASSQPSGFSYEQYF. The DNA for the CDR3 is TGTGCCAGCAGCCAACCTAGCGGGTTCTCCTACGAGCAGTACTTC.

The CDR3 loop reads CASSLVWDRGAFF. The CDR3 bases are TGTGCCAGCAGCTTAGTGTGGGACAGGGGGGCTTTCTTT. V and J are TRBV11-3 and TRBJ1-1; 11 bases fit TRBD1. The V and J ends lost 1 base and 11 bases, in that order; junction bases with no gene match: 3. This CDR3 region has 13 residues. Germline CDR1 and CDR2: SGHNT and YENEEA.

This clone was detected once. The chain links TRBV11-3 to TRBJ2-3, with D perhaps matching TRBD2 (5 bases). Germline V gives CDR1 SGHNT, CDR2 YENEEA. V lost 1 base, J lost 0 bases, and 5 bases lay in between. This CDR3 comprises 14 residues. The CDR3 nucleotides read TGTGCCAGCAGCTTAGGCGGGAGCACAGATACGCAGTATTTT. Translated, it gives CASSLGGSTDTQYF.

V gene TRBV5-4 combines with J gene TRBJ2-7; D is unresolved. The CDR3 spans 13 residues. Deletions cut 5 bases from V and 2 bases from J, with 11 bases between. CDR1 and CDR2 (germline): SGHNT, YYREEE (reference sequence). CDR3 in amino acids: CASSRAGAYEQYF. The CDR3 DNA is TGTGCCAGCAGTCGAGCCGGTGCCTACGAGCAGTACTTC.

The chain uses TRBV7-6 and TRBJ2-3, with TRBD1 identical over 8 bases. Germline CDR1 SGHVS, CDR2 FNYEAQ. J was trimmed by 6 bases and V by 3 bases; bases with no gene match: 5. The CDR3 covers 14 residues. CDR3 sequence: CASSFRTGPDTQYF. CDR3 coding DNA: TGTGCCAGCAGCTTCAGGACAGGGCCCGATACGCAGTATTTT.

The chain uses TRBV11-3 and TRBJ2-1, with 10 bases aligning to TRBD2. The CDR3 runs 14 residues. Trimming cost V 4 bases and J 6 bases; bases outside gene matches: 3. CDR1 and CDR2 from the germline V gene are SGHNT and YENEEA. The CDR3: CASSSGLAVNEQFF. CDR3 in DNA: TGTGCCAGCAGCTCCGGACTAGCGGTCAATGAGCAGTTCTTC.

In its sample, this clone was seen a few times. The chain has TRBV30 and TRBJ2-7; 10 bases match TRBD1. The CDR3 extends over 15 amino acids. CDR1 and CDR2 from the germline V gene are GTSNPN and SVGIG (reference sequence). Losses at the gene ends were 2 bases for V and 5 bases for J; bases not matched to a gene: 9. The CDR3 protein is CAWSPGGTGDDEQYF. CDR3 bases: TGTGCCTGGAGTCCAGGCGGGACAGGGGACGACGAGCAGTACTTC.